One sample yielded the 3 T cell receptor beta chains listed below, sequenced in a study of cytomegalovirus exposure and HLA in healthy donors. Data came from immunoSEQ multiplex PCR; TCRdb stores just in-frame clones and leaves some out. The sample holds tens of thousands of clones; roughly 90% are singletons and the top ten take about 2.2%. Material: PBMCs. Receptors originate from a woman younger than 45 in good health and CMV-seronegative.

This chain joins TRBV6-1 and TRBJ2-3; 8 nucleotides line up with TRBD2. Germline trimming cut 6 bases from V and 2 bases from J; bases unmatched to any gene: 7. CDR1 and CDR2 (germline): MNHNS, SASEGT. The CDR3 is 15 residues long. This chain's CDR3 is CASSFLSGNTDTQYF. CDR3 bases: TGTGCCAGCAGCTTTCTTAGCGGGAACACAGATACGCAGTATTTT.

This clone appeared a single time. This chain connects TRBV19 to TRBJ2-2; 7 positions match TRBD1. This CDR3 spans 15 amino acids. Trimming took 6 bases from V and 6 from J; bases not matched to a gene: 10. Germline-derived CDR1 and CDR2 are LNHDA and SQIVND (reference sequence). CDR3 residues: CASRTGAPKAGELFF. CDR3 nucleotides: TGTGCCAGTAGAACAGGGGCACCCAAGGCCGGGGAGCTGTTTTTT.

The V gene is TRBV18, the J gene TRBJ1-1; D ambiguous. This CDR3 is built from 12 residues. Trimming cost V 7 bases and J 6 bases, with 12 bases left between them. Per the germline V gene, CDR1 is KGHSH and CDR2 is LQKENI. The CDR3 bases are TGTGCCAGCTTCGGGGTCCGTGCTGAAGCTTTCTTT. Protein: CASFGVRAEAFF.